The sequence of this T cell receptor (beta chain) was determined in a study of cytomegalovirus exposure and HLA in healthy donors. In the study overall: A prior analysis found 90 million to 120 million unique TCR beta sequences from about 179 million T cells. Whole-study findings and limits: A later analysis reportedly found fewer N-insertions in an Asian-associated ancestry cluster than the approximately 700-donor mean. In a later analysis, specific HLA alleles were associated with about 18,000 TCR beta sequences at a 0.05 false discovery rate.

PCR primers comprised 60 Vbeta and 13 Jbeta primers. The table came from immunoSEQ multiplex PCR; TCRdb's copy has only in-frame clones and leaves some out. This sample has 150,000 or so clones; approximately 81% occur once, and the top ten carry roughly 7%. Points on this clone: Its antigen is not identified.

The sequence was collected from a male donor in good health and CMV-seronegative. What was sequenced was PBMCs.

Written as DNA, the CDR3 is TGTGCCTGGAGTACTAGCGGGAGGAAGCGCAATGAGCAGTTCTTC. This sequence encodes CAWSTSGRKRNEQFF. This chain links TRBV30 with TRBJ2-1, with 12 positions matching TRBD2. The length of the CDR3 is 15 residues. Unmatched junction bases numbered 5, after V lost 2 bases and J lost 6 bases. CDR1 and CDR2 (germline): GTSNPN, SVGIG (reference sequence).